Each of the 28 T cell receptor beta chains below was sequenced from the same sample in a study of CD8+ T cells in alopecia areata. Treatment: oral pan-JAK inhibitor, 5-10 mg twice daily. Once RNA had been extracted, it was reverse transcribed into cDNA to act as the sequencing template. Profiled with immunoSEQ multiplex PCR; TCRdb holds only in-frame clones, not every one. The sample comprises 90,000 to 150,000 clones, 53% of which are singletons, and approximately 0.5% rests with the top ten. Material: CD4+ T cells sorted from blood, obtained at week 4, from a patient treated with tofacitinib. These receptors were obtained from a human donor with alopecia areata.

This clone came up a few times. V is TRBV6-6 and J is TRBJ1-4; 7 positions match TRBD1. After removal of 5 bases from V and 0 bases from J, the junction contained 3 bases not matched to a gene. In germline, CDR1 is MNHNY, CDR2 SVGAGI (reference sequence). The CDR3 runs 15 residues. The CDR3 nucleotides are TGTGCCAGCAGTGGAGGGACAGCAACTAATGAAAAACTGTTTTTT. Its protein product is CASSGGTATNEKLFF.

The V gene is TRBV9, the J gene TRBJ1-1, with a tentative D call TRBD1 (5 bases). In germline, CDR1 is SGDLS, CDR2 YYNGEE. The CDR3 totals 13 residues. V lost 6 bases to trimming and J lost 8 bases, with 17 bases between them. CDR3 sequence: CASTQVGGAEAFF. The CDR3 DNA reads TGTGCCAGCACCCAGGTCGGGGGAGCAGAAGCTTTCTTT.

The chain joins TRBV2 to TRBJ2-5; D uncertain. Germline-derived CDR1 and CDR2 are SNHLY and FYNNEI. The CDR3 sequence is 12 residues long. Trimming cost V 4 bases and J 6 bases, with 9 bases left between them. The CDR3 sequence: CASSGYSQTQYF. The CDR3 DNA is TGTGCCAGCAGTGGCTACAGTCAGACCCAGTACTTC.

The V call is TRBV18, the J call TRBJ2-2; D is undetermined. V was pared by 1 base and J by 1 base, with 7 bases between. CDR3 length: 15 amino acids. The germline gives CDR1 KGHSH, CDR2 LQKENI. The CDR3, as DNA: TGTGCCAGCTCACCACTATCGGGGAACACCGGGGAGCTGTTTTTT. Residues: CASSPLSGNTGELFF. The complete variable domain, with remaining parts taken from reference TRBV18 and TRBJ2-2, reads NAGVMQNPRHLVRRRGQEARLRCSPMKGHSHVYWYRQLPEEGLKFMVYLQKENIIDESGMPKERFSAEFPKEGPSILRIQQVVRGDSAAYFCASSPLSGNTGELFFGEGSRLTVL.

V is TRBV19 and J is TRBJ1-5, with unresolved D. V lost 3 bases and J lost 5, with 5 bases in between. The germline gives CDR1 LNHDA, CDR2 SQIVND (reference sequence). The CDR3 runs 12 residues. CDR3 sequence reads: CASSISYQPQHF. As DNA, the CDR3 is TGTGCCAGTAGTATTTCCTATCAGCCCCAGCATTTT. The full variable domain, rest sourced from reference TRBV19 and TRBJ1-5, is DGGITQSPKYLFRKEGQNVTLSCEQNLNHDAMYWYRQDPGQGLRLIYYSQIVNDFQKGDIAEGYSVSREKKESFPLTVTSAQKNPTAFYLCASSISYQPQHFGDGTRLSIL.

The chain links TRBV7-9 to TRBJ2-1; TRBD1 is a possible D gene (6 bases). Germline CDR1 SEHNR, CDR2 FQNEAQ (reference sequence). With 5 bases removed from V and 14 bases from J, the gap between germline ends came to 19 bases. There are 13 residues in the CDR3. CDR3 sequence: CASSQATGHSEFF. The CDR3 coding sequence is TGTGCCAGCAGCCAGGCGACGGGACACTCGGAGTTCTTC.

This clone was detected ten times or more. This chain uses TRBV29-1 with TRBJ2-1; no firm D call. V lost 3 bases, J lost 4 bases, and 13 bases lay in between. CDR1 SQVTM and CDR2 ANQGSEA come from the germline V gene. There are 14 residues in the CDR3. This CDR3 reads CSVEGSSLYNEQFF. The CDR3 DNA follows: TGCAGCGTTGAGGGTAGTTCCCTATACAATGAGCAGTTCTTC.

The V call is TRBV5-6, the J call TRBJ2-7, with 8 bases aligning to TRBD2. CDR1 and CDR2 (germline): SGHDT, YYEEEE. V shed 2 bases, J shed 6 bases, and the junction held 10 bases outside the gene matches. The CDR3 totals 15 residues. This CDR3 reads CASSLAGEGPLEQYF. The CDR3 nucleotides read TGTGCCAGCAGCTTAGCGGGGGAGGGCCCTCTCGAGCAGTACTTC.

This chain connects TRBV18 to TRBJ2-5; D might be TRBD1 or TRBD2, each matching 5 bases. CDR1 and CDR2 (germline): KGHSH, LQKENI. The ends were cut back, 4 bases at V and 1 base at J, with 16 bases in the middle. The CDR3 totals 16 residues. The CDR3: CASSLFPTGLQETQYF. CDR3 sequence (DNA): TGTGCCAGCTCACTTTTTCCCACAGGACTCCAAGAGACCCAGTACTTC.

The V and J genes are TRBV18 and TRBJ2-1, with D perhaps TRBD1 (6 bases). Germline V CDR1 and CDR2: KGHSH, LQKENI. This CDR3 has 17 amino acids. V lost 0 bases, J lost 3 bases, and 15 bases lay in between. This CDR3 is CASSPPRGGLGYNEQFF. The DNA of the CDR3 is TGTGCCAGCTCACCACCCCGTGGGGGCCTCGGCTACAATGAGCAGTTCTTC.

The gene calls are TRBV5-4 and TRBJ2-3; 7 bases match TRBD2. V shed 3 bases, J shed 4 bases, and the junction held 5 bases outside the gene matches. CDR1 and CDR2 (germline): SGHNT, YYREEE (reference sequence). CDR3 length equals 14 residues. In DNA form, the CDR3 reads TGTGCCAGCAGCTCTGGCGGGGGATCAGATACGCAGTATTTT. Translating gives CASSSGGGSDTQYF.

CDR3 in amino acids: CSVGSGILDTQYF. The CDR3 DNA reads as TGCAGCGTCGGTAGCGGGATTCTAGATACGCAGTATTTT. The rearrangement uses TRBV29-1 and TRBJ2-3; TRBD2 matches at 8 bases. The CDR3 contains 13 residues. J was trimmed by 5 bases and V by 6 bases; bases with no gene match: 7. Looked up from germline, CDR1 is SQVTM and CDR2 is ANQGSEA.

This clone came up a few times. The chain combines TRBV18 with TRBJ1-6, with TRBD1 matching 7 bases. V lost 4 bases to trimming and J lost 7 bases; unmatched junction nucleotides: 7. CDR1 and CDR2 (germline): KGHSH, LQKENI. The CDR3 covers 15 residues. CDR3: CASSRDSSANSPLHF. CDR3 bases: TGTGCCAGCTCACGGGACAGCTCGGCGAATTCACCCCTCCACTTT.

The chain has TRBV11-2 and TRBJ2-7; 9 bases agree with TRBD1. J was trimmed by 5 bases and V by 5 bases; bases with no gene match: 7. This CDR3 is built from 14 residues. Germline V lookup: CDR1 SGHAT, CDR2 FQNNGV. The CDR3 sequence is CASSQRQGGHEQYF. The CDR3 DNA reads as TGTGCCAGCAGCCAAAGACAGGGGGGGCACGAGCAGTACTTC.

This clone has only a few counts. The chain is built from TRBV19 and TRBJ2-3; possibly TRBD1 for D (6 bases). The CDR3 sequence is 15 residues long. CDR1 LNHDA and CDR2 SQIVND come from the germline V gene (reference sequence). V lost 1 base and J 0 bases, leaving 8 bases between the germline ends. The CDR3 reads CASSIVDSSTDTQYF. The CDR3 nucleotides read TGTGCCAGTAGTATAGTGGACAGTAGCACAGATACGCAGTATTTT.

CDR3 nucleotide sequence: TGTGCCTGGTCGGGGGGAGCCAAAAACATTCAGTACTTC. This encodes CAWSGGAKNIQYF. This sequence joins TRBV30 and TRBJ2-4, with TRBD2 matching 7 bases. V trimming: 5 bases; J trimming: 0 bases; junction bases outside the gene matches: 1. CDR3 length: 13 residues. CDR1 is GTSNPN and CDR2 is SVGIG in the germline V gene (reference sequence).

The V call is TRBV5-1, the J call TRBJ2-6; D gene unclear. V lost 0 bases, J lost 0 bases, and 7 bases lay in between. The CDR3 is 16 amino acids. The V gene's germline CDR1 is SGHRS and CDR2 YFSETQ. The CDR3 DNA reads TGCGCCAGCAGCTTGGCCCTGGTCTCTGGGGCCAACGTCCTGACTTTC. Protein sequence: CASSLALVSGANVLTF.

With respect to this clone: Since no conserved phenylalanine or tryptophan closes the CDR3, a read error is the likely cause. No DNA is shown, since the ends of the CDR3 on it are uncertain; the CDR3 is the one TCRdb lists. The chain carries TRBV7-9 and TRBJ1-2; the D call TRBD1 from the table was never checked on the DNA. The germline V gene encodes CDR1 SEHNR and CDR2 FQNEAQ (reference sequence). The CDR3 extends over 12 residues, inclusive of both ends. This CDR3 reads CASSLDGTATRY.

The J gene is TRBJ1-1, the V gene TRBV9, with D unresolved. The germline gives CDR1 SGDLS, CDR2 YYNGEE. V lost 4 bases and J 3 bases, leaving 16 bases between the germline ends. The CDR3 length is 15 residues. CDR3 protein: CASSPMGDQDTEAFF. The CDR3 nucleotides are TGTGCCAGCAGCCCCATGGGAGATCAGGACACTGAAGCTTTCTTT.

This chain joins TRBV6-5 and TRBJ2-4; no clear D. The CDR3 spans 12 residues. V lost 3 bases, J lost 9 bases, and 9 bases lay in between. In germline, CDR1 is MNHEY, CDR2 SVGAGI. The CDR3 loop reads CASSYSRGIQYF. The CDR3 coding sequence is TGTGCCAGCAGTTATTCTAGAGGCATTCAGTACTTC.

V usage is TRBV29-1 and J usage is TRBJ1-1; D perhaps matches TRBD1 (6 bases). CDR1 and CDR2 (germline): SQVTM, ANQGSEA. V lost 7 bases, J lost 0 bases, and 18 bases lay in between. This CDR3 contains 15 residues. The CDR3, as DNA: TGCAGCGGGGAAAGGAGGACAGCTATGAACACTGAAGCTTTCTTT. Translation: CSGERRTAMNTEAFF.

This chain links TRBV30 with TRBJ1-3; D is undetermined. Germline V lookup: CDR1 GTSNPN, CDR2 SVGIG (reference sequence). CDR3 size: 14 residues. V was pared by 3 bases and J by 4 bases, with 13 bases between. The CDR3 bases are TGTGCCTGGAGCTCTTTCTTCGTCGGAAACACCATATATTTT. Translating gives CAWSSFFVGNTIYF.

The chain links TRBV28 to TRBJ2-1, with a tentative D call TRBD1 (6 bases). This CDR3 spans 11 amino acids. CDR1 MDHEN and CDR2 SYDVKM come from the germline V gene. V was trimmed by 6 bases and J by 11 bases, leaving 11 bases between them. CDR3 residues: CASSLWGQQFF. The CDR3 DNA is TGTGCCAGCAGCCTTTGGGGGCAGCAGTTCTTC.

This clone appeared many times. The V and J genes are TRBV29-1 and TRBJ1-4; the D gene is possibly TRBD1 (5 bases). The CDR3 totals 13 residues. Per germline, CDR1 SQVTM and CDR2 ANQGSEA. V shed 1 base and J shed 8 bases, with 11 bases lying between them. The DNA of the CDR3 is TGCAGCGTTGAAGTGGGGACCCTCGAAAAACTGTTTTTT. It specifies CSVEVGTLEKLFF.

The rearrangement uses TRBV5-1 and TRBJ2-5; a possible D gene is TRBD1 (5 bases). Germline lookup yields CDR1 SGHRS and CDR2 YFSETQ. Trimming shortened V by 4 bases and J by 2 bases, and 15 bases separated the two germline ends. CDR3 length: 15 residues. DNA for the CDR3: TGCGCCAGCAGCCTGGATGGGGCTTCACAAGAGACCCAGTACTTC. It yields the protein CASSLDGASQETQYF. Using reference TRBV5-1 and TRBJ2-5 for the parts outside the CDR3, the full variable domain is KAGVTQTPRYLIKTRGQQVTLSCSPISGHRSVSWYQQTPGQGLQFLFEYFSETQRNKGNFPGRFSGRQFSNSRSEMNVSTLELGDSALYLCASSLDGASQETQYFGPGTRLLVL.

J is TRBJ1-2 and V is TRBV29-1; tentatively, D is TRBD1 (5 bases). Trimming cost V 7 bases and J 6 bases, with 12 bases left between them. The CDR3 covers 11 residues. CDR1 is SQVTM and CDR2 is ANQGSEA in the germline V gene. The CDR3 region has the DNA TGCAGCGCTCAGGGAAACGATGGCTACACCTTC. Translating gives CSAQGNDGYTF.

This clone was picked up a small number of times. This chain joins TRBV7-2 and TRBJ1-2; D not resolved. The CDR3 loop spans 16 amino acids. Per the germline V gene, CDR1 is SGHTA and CDR2 is FQGNSA. Trimming cost V 0 bases and J 3 bases, with 14 bases left between them. The CDR3 is CASSLAGGRDDYGYTF. CDR3 DNA: TGTGCCAGCAGCTTAGCTGGCGGGAGAGACGACTATGGCTACACCTTC.

J is TRBJ1-1 and V is TRBV9; D may be TRBD1 (6 bases). Germline CDR1 is SGDLS and CDR2 is YYNGEE. The V end was cut by 0 bases, the J end by 5 bases, with 11 bases between. CDR3 length equals 14 residues. DNA for the CDR3: TGTGCCAGCAGCGTAGGGCAGGGGAGAACTGAAGCTTTCTTT. Residues: CASSVGQGRTEAFF.